Listed here is a single T cell receptor beta chain. As yet, its antigen is unknown. Naive CD8 populations comprised CD45RO-negative cells positively selected for CCR7, excluding terminally differentiated effector memory CD45RA+ cells. Original processing notes: Junction-only sequences without quality scores came from ImmunoSEQ, so filtering differed. Repertoires were generated with immunoSEQ multiplex PCR, while TCRdb's copy carries only in-frame clones and drops some. V and J calls and clone size are given by that table; D and trimming were obtained from the DNA. The sample consists of around 2,000,000 clones, approximately 94% of them appearing once. This sample is drawn from a study of shared clonotypes between healthy human individuals. The CDR3 has 20 amino acids. Germline CDR1 reads SGHVS; CDR2 reads FNYEAQ. V shed 1 base and J 2 bases; nucleotides not matched to a gene: 10. Findings and limits, study-wide: A few donors had around 5% of their naive CD4 clonotypes in common.

What was sequenced was naive CD8+ T cells from PBMCs. V usage is TRBV7-6 and J usage is TRBJ2-1; 14 bases are a match to TRBD2. This clonotype was sampled from a man aged 18 to 35 in good health. Some clones in this sample may be carry-over from other donors' samples. The CDR3, as DNA: TGTGCCAGCAGCTTAGATTCCGGGACTAGCGGGAGAGCTACCTACAATGAGCAGTTCTTC. Encoded protein: CASSLDSGTSGRATYNEQFF.